One and the same sample provided the 32 T cell receptor beta chains below, sequenced in a study of T cells in Graves' hyperthyroidism and ophthalmopathy. It was RNA transcripts that yielded the amplified TCR beta CDR3 regions. TCR CDR3 regions were first amplified by RT-PCR with HTBI primers. TCRdb reprocessed the multiplex PCR reads via MiXCR and lists one record per CDR3 protein. Seen here are hundreds of thousands of distinct CDR3 sequences, roughly 14% observed once, and the top ten hold roughly 13%. Sample: blood. These receptors were collected from a man between 18 and 29 years old with Graves' ophthalmopathy.

This clonotype was seen repeatedly, ten times or more. The V gene is TRBV6-1, the J gene TRBJ1-6; D is perhaps TRBD1 (5 bases). This CDR3 contains 17 residues. In germline, CDR1 is MNHNS, CDR2 SASEGT. V lost 0 bases and J 6 bases, leaving 15 bases between the germline ends. In DNA form, the CDR3 reads TGTGCCAGCAGTGAAGCTGAGGGGTCGAGGGTTAATTCACCCCTCCACTTT. Protein: CASSEAEGSRVNSPLHF.

This clonotype was found many times. The rearrangement links TRBV4-1 to TRBJ2-3; possible D gene TRBD1, 5 bases. Germline V lookup: CDR1 MGHRA, CDR2 YSYEKL. The V and J ends lost 5 bases and 2 bases respectively, with 23 bases between them. The CDR3 totals 18 residues. CDR3 sequence (DNA): TGCGCCAGCAGCGGCCAGGGCCAGGGCTTCGTCAACACAGATACGCAGTATTTT. The encoded protein is CASSGQGQGFVNTDTQYF.

The genes are TRBV25-1 and TRBJ2-2; no firm D call. V lost 0 bases and J lost 2, with 1 base in between. This CDR3 region has 13 residues. Germline V gene sequence: CDR1 MGHDK, CDR2 SYGVNS. The CDR3 loop is CASSEYNTGELFF. The CDR3, as DNA: TGTGCCAGCAGTGAATATAACACCGGGGAGCTGTTTTTT.

This clonotype was seen only a few times. This chain joins TRBV19 and TRBJ1-5; the D is unclear. Germline assignment: CDR1 LNHDA and CDR2 SQIVND (reference sequence). V lost 6 bases and J lost 3, with 15 bases in between. This CDR3 comprises 15 residues. The CDR3 protein is CASRAGRELNQPQHF. As DNA, the CDR3 is TGTGCCAGTAGGGCGGGGAGGGAGCTCAATCAGCCCCAGCATTTT. The variable domain in full, completed from reference TRBV19 and TRBJ1-5, reads DGGITQSPKYLFRKEGQNVTLSCEQNLNHDAMYWYRQDPGQGLRLIYYSQIVNDFQKGDIAEGYSVSREKKESFPLTVTSAQKNPTAFYLCASRAGRELNQPQHFGDGTRLSIL.

J is TRBJ1-4 and V is TRBV18; TRBD1 matches at 7 bases. The V and J ends lost 0 bases and 3 bases, in that order; junction bases with no gene match: 4. CDR1 is KGHSH, CDR2 LQKENI, per germline. This CDR3 is built from 16 residues. DNA for the CDR3: TGTGCCAGCTCACCACCCAACAGGGGAGCTAATGAAAAACTGTTTTTT. Amino acids: CASSPPNRGANEKLFF.

This clonotype was counted at least ten times. V is TRBV20-1 and J is TRBJ2-3, with a tentative D call TRBD1 (5 bases). Trimming pared 1 base from V and 4 bases from J, leaving 15 bases between. Germline CDR1 reads DFQATT; CDR2 reads SNEGSKA (reference sequence). This CDR3 spans 15 amino acids. CDR3 residues: CSARAVGRPPDTQYF. In DNA, the CDR3 is TGCAGTGCTAGAGCCGTGGGGCGCCCCCCAGATACGCAGTATTTT.

The chain has TRBV6-2 or TRBV6-3 and TRBJ2-5; D perhaps matches TRBD2 (6 bases). The germline CDR1 and CDR2 sequences are MNHEY and SVGEGT. V was cut by 8 bases and J by 2 bases, with 15 bases left in between. The CDR3 runs to 14 residues. The DNA of the CDR3 is TGTGCCAGCCGCCAAGGACGGGGGCAAGAGACCCAGTACTTC. As protein: CASRQGRGQETQYF.

This clonotype occurred many times. The V call is TRBV27, the J call TRBJ2-3; 8 bases line up with TRBD2. Germline V lookup: CDR1 MNHEY, CDR2 SMNVEV (reference sequence). This CDR3 is 16 amino acids long. Germline trimming cut 6 bases from V and 4 bases from J; bases unmatched to any gene: 12. As DNA, the CDR3 is TGTGCCAGCAGCCCCCACAGCGGGAGTTTTCCAGATACGCAGTATTTT. It is translated as CASSPHSGSFPDTQYF.

This clonotype was counted ten times or more. The rearrangement uses TRBV11-2 and TRBJ2-2; the D gene is possibly TRBD1 (5 bases). The germline V gene encodes CDR1 SGHAT and CDR2 FQNNGV. The CDR3 spans 13 residues. V was trimmed by 1 base and J by 6 bases, leaving 6 bases between them. This CDR3 reads CASSLVGAGELFF. The CDR3 nucleotides read TGTGCCAGCAGCTTAGTAGGGGCCGGGGAGCTGTTTTTT. The variable domain in full, completed from reference TRBV11-2 and TRBJ2-2, reads EAGVAQSPRYKIIEKRQSVAFWCNPISGHATLYWYQQILGQGPKLLIQFQNNGVVDDSQLPKDRFSAERLKGVDSTLKIQPAKLEDSAVYLCASSLVGAGELFFGEGSRLTVL.

This clonotype was counted a few times. V is TRBV5-1 and J is TRBJ2-5; 11 nucleotides line up with TRBD1. The CDR3 spans 15 residues. From germline, CDR1 is SGHRS and CDR2 YFSETQ. The J segment lost 5 bases and the V segment lost 4 bases, leaving 7 bases of the junction unmatched. The CDR3 is CASSDRTGGRETQYF. For the CDR3, the DNA is TGCGCCAGCAGCGACCGGACAGGGGGCAGGGAGACCCAGTACTTC.

The V gene is TRBV6-1, the J gene TRBJ2-3; 8 nucleotides agree with TRBD2. Per germline, CDR1 MNHNS and CDR2 SASEGT. V shed 7 bases and J 4 bases; nucleotides not matched to a gene: 7. The CDR3 is 14 residues long. The chain's CDR3 is CASKPGLEADTQYF. In nucleotides, the CDR3 is TGTGCCAGCAAGCCGGGACTAGAGGCAGATACGCAGTATTTT.

There are many counts of this clonotype. The CDR3 spells CSASKGTLANYGYTF. CDR3 nucleotides: TGCAGTGCTAGCAAGGGTACCCTAGCTAACTATGGCTACACCTTC. This chain joins TRBV20-1 and TRBJ1-2; D unclear. The V gene lost 3 bases and the J gene lost 0 bases, with 14 bases spanning the gap. Germline V gives CDR1 DFQATT, CDR2 SNEGSKA (reference sequence). This CDR3 spans 15 amino acids.

This clonotype appeared a few times. The rearrangement links TRBV7-9 to TRBJ1-1; 7 nucleotides match TRBD1. Germline trimming cut 5 bases from V and 4 bases from J; bases unmatched to any gene: 4. The CDR3 runs to 13 residues. Germline V gene data show CDR1 as SEHNR and CDR2 as FQNEAQ (reference sequence). CDR3 sequence: CASSPGQLTEAFF. The CDR3 bases are TGTGCCAGCAGCCCGGGACAGCTCACTGAAGCTTTCTTT.

This clonotype was counted between two and nine times. The chain couples TRBV6-1 to TRBJ2-7; a possible D gene is TRBD1 (6 bases). The V gene lost 10 bases and the J gene lost 4 bases, with 14 bases spanning the gap. The CDR3 contains 12 residues. The V gene's germline CDR1 is MNHNS and CDR2 SASEGT. The DNA for the CDR3 is TGTGCCACCGCAGGGGCCTCGTACGAGCAGTACTTC. Encoded protein: CATAGASYEQYF.

This clonotype showed up many times. V is TRBV5-1 and J is TRBJ2-3, with a possible D match to TRBD1 (5 bases). The CDR3 is 15 residues long. CDR1 is SGHRS and CDR2 is YFSETQ in the germline V gene. The V end was cut by 0 bases, the J end by 2 bases, with 10 bases between. The CDR3 loop is CASSLGQRFTDTQYF. The CDR3 coding sequence is TGCGCCAGCAGCTTGGGACAGCGATTCACAGATACGCAGTATTTT.

This clonotype has a handful of counts. The chain carries TRBV6-1 and TRBJ1-4; D unresolved. Between the trimmed V and J ends, which lost 6 bases and 0 bases, there was a span of 11 bases. The CDR3 sequence is 15 residues long. The germline gives CDR1 MNHNS, CDR2 SASEGT. CDR3 amino acids: CASRTAGPTNEKLFF. CDR3 bases: TGTGCCAGCAGAACGGCCGGACCAACTAATGAAAAACTGTTTTTT.

The table lists this clonotype with a count of one. The final CDR3 position lacks the conserved phenylalanine or tryptophan, pointing to a likely read error. The genes are TRBV30 and TRBJ2-2; no clear D. The CDR3 has 15 amino acids. CDR1 and CDR2 from the germline V gene are GTSNPN and SVGIG (reference sequence). The germline V and J ends were trimmed by 0 bases and 4 bases, with 12 bases remaining between them. The CDR3 region is CAWSVIEQTTGELFS. Here the CDR3 DNA reads TGTGCCTGGAGTGTCATCGAGCAGACCACCGGGGAGCTGTTTTCT.

Many counts were recorded for this clonotype. The V and J genes are TRBV24-1 and TRBJ2-1; a possible D gene is TRBD1 (6 bases). CDR1 and CDR2 from the germline V gene are KGHDR and SFDVKD. This CDR3 contains 16 residues. Trimming pared 6 bases from V and 0 bases from J, leaving 14 bases between. The DNA of the CDR3 is TGTGCCACCAGTCCACAGGGATTAAGCTCCTACAATGAGCAGTTCTTC. This encodes CATSPQGLSSYNEQFF.

This clonotype was recorded many times. In DNA form, the CDR3 reads TGTGCCAGCAGGAAAGGGACAGGGAATTCACCCCTCCACTTT. This sequence encodes CASRKGTGNSPLHF. The rearrangement joins TRBV6-1 to TRBJ1-6, with 9 bases lining up with TRBD1. The trim removed 6 bases at V and 7 bases at J, leaving 4 bases unmatched. This CDR3 spans 14 amino acids. Germline CDR1 is MNHNS and CDR2 is SASEGT.

To note about this clonotype: A clone one base away is much larger, so this may be a read error. V gene TRBV5-1 combines with J gene TRBJ2-2; unclear D gene. This CDR3 has 15 amino acids. Trimming pared 1 base from V and 4 bases from J, leaving 11 bases between. Germline loops: CDR1 SGHRS, CDR2 YFSETQ. The CDR3 region is CASSLHGASTGELFF. In DNA, the CDR3 is TGCGCCAGCAGCTTGCACGGAGCGAGCACCGGGGAGCTGTTTTTT.

This clonotype was seen a handful of times. The chain employs TRBV14 and TRBJ1-2, with 8 bases fitting TRBD1. The CDR3 totals 15 residues. Germline assignment: CDR1 SGHDN and CDR2 FVKESK. J was trimmed by 8 bases and V by 6 bases; bases with no gene match: 14. Written as DNA, the CDR3 is TGTGCCAGCAGTCCAGGTTGGCAGGGGGCAGTCGGCTACACCTTC. As protein: CASSPGWQGAVGYTF.

This clonotype has more than one count but fewer than ten. J is TRBJ2-5 and V is TRBV7-9; D remains unclear. Germline V lookup: CDR1 SEHNR, CDR2 FQNEAQ (reference sequence). The CDR3 is made up of 14 amino acids. The V and J ends lost 5 bases and 5 bases respectively, with 15 bases between them. The CDR3 sequence is CASSLGLQPETQYF. DNA of the CDR3: TGTGCCAGCAGCCTGGGCCTCCAGCCCGAGACCCAGTACTTC.

To note about this clonotype: One junction end disagrees with the germline gene, perhaps due to a read error. Here the CDR3 DNA reads TGTGCCGGCAGCCAATACAGGGGGCCCTACGAGCAGTACTTC. It is translated as CAGSQYRGPYEQYF. The chain combines TRBV3-1 with TRBJ2-7, with 9 bases identical to TRBD1. Germline V lookup: CDR1 LGHDT, CDR2 YNNKEL (reference sequence). CDR3 length: 14 residues.

This clonotype has only a few counts. The genes are TRBV11-2 and TRBJ1-2; D unclear. Per the germline V gene, CDR1 is SGHAT and CDR2 is FQNNGV. The CDR3 is 13 amino acids. The V end was cut by 0 bases, the J end by 8 bases, with 10 bases between. The CDR3 here is CASSLEDGVGYTF. As DNA, the CDR3 is TGTGCCAGCAGCTTAGAGGATGGGGTGGGCTACACCTTC. The variable domain in full, completed from reference TRBV11-2 and TRBJ1-2, reads EAGVAQSPRYKIIEKRQSVAFWCNPISGHATLYWYQQILGQGPKLLIQFQNNGVVDDSQLPKDRFSAERLKGVDSTLKIQPAKLEDSAVYLCASSLEDGVGYTFGSGTRLTVV.

This clonotype occurred many times. The J gene is TRBJ1-1, the V gene TRBV29-1; D unresolved. The CDR3 is 13 residues long. CDR1 SQVTM and CDR2 ANQGSEA come from the germline V gene. The V end was cut by 4 bases, the J end by 3 bases, with 12 bases between. The CDR3 reads CSVGSGLDTEAFF. Written as DNA, the CDR3 is TGCAGCGTTGGGTCGGGCTTGGACACTGAAGCTTTCTTT.

This clonotype showed up many times. The chain uses TRBV5-1 and TRBJ1-1; tentative D call: TRBD1 (5 bases). This CDR3 is built from 16 residues. The V end lost 1 base, the J end lost 2 bases, and 15 bases lay between the germline ends. Germline values: CDR1 SGHRS, CDR2 YFSETQ. For the CDR3, the DNA is TGCGCCAGCAGCTTGAGGGGCGGCGGAGTTAACACTGAAGCTTTCTTT. Encoded protein: CASSLRGGGVNTEAFF.

This clonotype was counted at least ten times. V gene TRBV2 combines with J gene TRBJ1-2; D remains unclear. Trimming removed 1 base at V and 2 bases at J, with 8 bases between. The CDR3 is made up of 14 amino acids. The germline gives CDR1 SNHLY, CDR2 FYNNEI. The CDR3 nucleotides are TGTGCCAGCAGTGAAGTGAACTACAACTATGGCTACACCTTC. This codes for CASSEVNYNYGYTF. The full variable domain, its missing parts supplied by reference TRBV2 and TRBJ1-2, is EPEVTQTPSHQVTQMGQEVILRCVPISNHLYFYWYRQILGQKVEFLVSFYNNEISEKSEIFDDQFSVERPDGSNFTLKIRSTKLEDSAMYFCASSEVNYNYGYTFGSGTRLTVV.

CDR3 amino acids: CASRPRQGGNTEAFF. The CDR3 region has the DNA TGTGCCAGCAGACCCCGACAGGGTGGTAACACTGAAGCTTTCTTT. The chain couples TRBV12-3 or TRBV12-4 to TRBJ1-1; TRBD1 agrees at 7 bases. The CDR3 length is 15 residues. V was pared by 6 bases and J by 2 bases, with 9 bases of the junction left unmatched.

This clonotype occurred many times. The gene calls are TRBV6-1 and TRBJ1-5; D may be TRBD1 (5 bases). The CDR3 has 13 residues. Germline lookup yields CDR1 MNHNS and CDR2 SASEGT. The V and J ends lost 3 bases and 9 bases respectively, with 12 bases between them. The CDR3 reads CASSEEGEAPQHF. The CDR3 coding sequence is TGTGCCAGCAGTGAGGAAGGGGAGGCGCCCCAGCATTTT.

The chain is built from TRBV6-1 and TRBJ2-1; D perhaps matches TRBD2 (5 bases). Deletions cut 5 bases from V and 2 bases from J, with 10 bases between. CDR3 size: 14 residues. Looked up from germline, CDR1 is MNHNS and CDR2 is SASEGT. CDR3 coding DNA: TGTGCCAGCAGTTGGTCCGGGGCCTACAATGAGCAGTTCTTC. Its translation: CASSWSGAYNEQFF.

This clonotype was seen ten or more times. The CDR3: CAWSLTGTSNQPQHF. Written as DNA, the CDR3 is TGTGCCTGGAGCCTTACAGGGACGAGCAATCAGCCCCAGCATTTT. The chain joins TRBV30 to TRBJ1-5, with a weak D call TRBD1 (6 bases). Trimming took 3 bases from V and 1 from J, leaving 13 bases between them. Germline V gene sequence: CDR1 GTSNPN, CDR2 SVGIG (reference sequence). The CDR3 length is 15 residues.

This clonotype was picked up a small number of times. The chain joins TRBV13 to TRBJ2-5; 8 bases fit TRBD2. Germline trimming cut 4 bases from V and 5 bases from J; bases unmatched to any gene: 9. Germline V gives CDR1 PRHDT, CDR2 FYEKMQ (reference sequence). The CDR3 runs 15 residues. Here the CDR3 reads CASSSQREQGETQYF. The CDR3 region has the DNA TGTGCCAGCAGCTCTCAGCGGGAGCAAGGGGAGACCCAGTACTTC.